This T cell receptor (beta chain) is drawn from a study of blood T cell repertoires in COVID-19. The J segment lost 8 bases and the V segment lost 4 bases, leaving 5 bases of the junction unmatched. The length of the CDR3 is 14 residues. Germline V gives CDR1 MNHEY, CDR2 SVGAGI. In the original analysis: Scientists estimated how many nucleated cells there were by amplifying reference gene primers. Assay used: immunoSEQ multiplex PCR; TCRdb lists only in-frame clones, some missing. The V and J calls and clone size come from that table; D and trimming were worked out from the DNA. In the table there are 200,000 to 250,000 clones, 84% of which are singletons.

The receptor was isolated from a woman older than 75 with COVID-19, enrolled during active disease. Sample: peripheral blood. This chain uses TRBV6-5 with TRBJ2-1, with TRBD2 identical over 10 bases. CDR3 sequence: CASSSRLAGDEQFF. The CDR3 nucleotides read TGTGCCAGCAGTTCCCGACTAGCGGGCGATGAGCAGTTCTTC.